This TCR beta chain emerged from a study of response to subunit inactivated influenza vaccine (dated by TCRdb to about 2018). Looking at the study overall: The study used deep quantitative T cell receptor repertoire profiling to track responses to a trivalent subunit inactivated influenza vaccine. The paper as a whole reports these results and caveats: The authors suggested that each seasonal influenza vaccination may recruit only a limited number of new T cells.

On this clonotype itself: This receptor's antigen is unknown. Base qualities are not at hand, and no much larger clone is one base apart.

The receptor library was made with RT-PCR. This sample was sequenced with an Illumina HiSeq 2500. Using fastp trimming at Q25 and MiXCR clonotype assembly, TCRdb reanalyzed the public sequencing data and kept in-frame beta chains. Entries are consolidated by CDR3 protein sequence, retaining the most common genes and DNA. This sample has just under 550,000 distinct CDR3 sequences in its table, and 20% to 25% of those were observed once. The top ten constitute 2.5% to 3% of the sample. For this chain, trimming is 4 bases at the V end and 6 bases at the J end, and the number of junction bases without a gene match is 3. Counted from cysteine to phenylalanine, this CDR3 has 13 amino acids. Just the 39-base CDR3 DNA is kept, in frame starting at base 1. Sequences DFQATT (CDR1) and SNEGSKA (CDR2) are obtained from the germline V gene (reference sequence). The same data also went into a second study, on T cells expressing NK-cell markers. The second study's authors report: The TCR beta cDNA libraries were made using 5'RACE template switching, a step that added both a universal primer site and unique molecular identifiers. Roughly 8 donors provided sorted CD3+CD56+NKG2C+, CD3+CD56+NKG2C- and CD3+CD56-NKG2C+ T-cell subsets, whose TCR beta-chain repertoires were profiled. Of the eight sequenced donors, seven were found to be HCMV-seropositive and one was found to be HCMV-seronegative. To restrict sorting to alphabetaTCR-expressing T cells, an anti-gammadeltaTCR antibody was added in several experiments. In over five donors, the dominant CD3+CD56+NKG2C+ clonotypes were found to rank among the top 10 CD8+ clonotypes and to make up about 1.0-7.5% of CD8+ T cells. Those dominant clonotypes were again the most abundant among CD3+CD56-NKG2C+ cells in a few donors, at roughly 28.3-60.1%. Whether the expanded NKG2C-expressing T cell clones were specific for HCMV antigens was left unclear. The eight sequenced donors were randomly selected healthy volunteers, three men and five women. A commercial ELISA kit detecting HCMV-specific IgG in serum was used to determine HCMV serostatus. Peripheral blood mononuclear cells were isolated from blood by Ficoll density gradient centrifugation. Using Miltenyi isolation kits, CD4+ and CD8+ T cells were isolated from PBMC through magnetic immunoseparation. Priming for cDNA synthesis came from the TCR beta constant segment, and two successive PCR amplification steps followed. Libraries were sequenced as 2 x 150 bp reads on Illumina HiSeq 2000/2500, MiSeq or NextSeq. MIGEC was used to demultiplex reads and group the reads by UMI, and MiTCR was used to assemble and quantify clonotypes. To remove erroneous sequences, TCR cDNA sequences were retained only when supported by two or more reads. The tcR package was used for downstream repertoire analysis, with clonotypes matched between fractions based on CDR3 nucleotide sequence plus V segment. VDJmatch was used to annotate antigen specificity against VDJdb, with one amino acid substitution allowed in CDR3.

The rearrangement joined TRBV20-1 to TRBJ2-1; 10 bases in the junction line up with TRBD2. The TCR sequence derives from a man in his forties or fifties who received an inactivated influenza vaccine. Donor details come from another sample of the same person, matched by shared clones. The material sequenced was CD4+ T cells sorted from PBMCs, taken less than 13 days after vaccination. CDR3 region: CSATSGSVNEQFF. The sequenced DNA: TGCAGTGCTACTAGCGGGAGTGTCAATGAGCAGTTCTTC.